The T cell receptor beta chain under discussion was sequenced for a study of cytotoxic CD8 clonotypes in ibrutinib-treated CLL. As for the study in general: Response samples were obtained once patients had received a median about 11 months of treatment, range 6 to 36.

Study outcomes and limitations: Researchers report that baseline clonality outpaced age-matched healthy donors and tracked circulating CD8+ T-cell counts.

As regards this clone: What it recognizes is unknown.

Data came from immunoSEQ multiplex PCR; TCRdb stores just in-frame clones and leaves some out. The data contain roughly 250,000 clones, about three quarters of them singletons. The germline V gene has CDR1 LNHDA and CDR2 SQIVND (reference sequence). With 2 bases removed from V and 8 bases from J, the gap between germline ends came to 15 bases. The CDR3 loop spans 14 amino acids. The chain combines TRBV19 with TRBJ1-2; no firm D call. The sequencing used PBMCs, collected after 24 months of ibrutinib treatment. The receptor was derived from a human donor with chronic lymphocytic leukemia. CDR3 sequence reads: CASSILDPSRGYTF. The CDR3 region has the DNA TGTGCCAGTAGTATACTGGACCCCAGTCGGGGCTACACCTTC.